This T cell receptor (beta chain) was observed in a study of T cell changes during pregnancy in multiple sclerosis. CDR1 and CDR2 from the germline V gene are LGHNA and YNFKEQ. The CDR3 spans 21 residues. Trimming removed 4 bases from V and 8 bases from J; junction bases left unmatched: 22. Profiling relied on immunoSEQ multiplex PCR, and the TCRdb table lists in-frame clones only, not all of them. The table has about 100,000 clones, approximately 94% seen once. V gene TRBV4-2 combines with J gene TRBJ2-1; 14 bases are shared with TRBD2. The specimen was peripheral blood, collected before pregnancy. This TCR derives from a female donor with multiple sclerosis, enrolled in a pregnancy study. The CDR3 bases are TGTGCCAGCAGCCCCCCCTCTAGGGGGCCCGAGACTAGCGGGAGGGTCCATGAGCAGTTCTTC. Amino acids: CASSPPSRGPETSGRVHEQFF.